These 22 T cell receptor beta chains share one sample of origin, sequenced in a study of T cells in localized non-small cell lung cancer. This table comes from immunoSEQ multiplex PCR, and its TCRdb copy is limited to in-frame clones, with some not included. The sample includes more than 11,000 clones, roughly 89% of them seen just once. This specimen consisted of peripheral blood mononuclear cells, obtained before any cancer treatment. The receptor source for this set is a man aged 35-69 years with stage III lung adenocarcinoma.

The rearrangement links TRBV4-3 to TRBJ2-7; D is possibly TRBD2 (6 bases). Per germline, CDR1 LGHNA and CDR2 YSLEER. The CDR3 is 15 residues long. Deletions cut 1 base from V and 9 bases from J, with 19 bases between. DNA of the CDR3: TGCGCCAGCAGCCAAGGGCTCACAAGGTCCGGGGGGCAGTACTTC. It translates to CASSQGLTRSGGQYF.

The chain's CDR3 is CASSRDRDTGELFF. In DNA form, the CDR3 reads TGTGCCAGCAGCCGGGACAGGGACACCGGGGAGCTGTTTTTT. This chain uses TRBV7-7 with TRBJ2-2, with 9 bases fitting TRBD1. With 5 bases clipped from V and 3 bases from J, the junction kept 1 base outside the gene matches. The CDR3 totals 14 residues. Germline CDR1 reads SSHAT; CDR2 reads FNYEAQ (reference sequence).

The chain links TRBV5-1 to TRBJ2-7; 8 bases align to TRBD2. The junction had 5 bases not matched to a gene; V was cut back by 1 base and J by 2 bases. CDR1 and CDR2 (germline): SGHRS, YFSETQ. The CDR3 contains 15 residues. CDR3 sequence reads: CASSLNSGVAYEQYF. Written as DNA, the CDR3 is TGCGCCAGCAGCTTGAATAGCGGGGTTGCCTACGAGCAGTACTTC.

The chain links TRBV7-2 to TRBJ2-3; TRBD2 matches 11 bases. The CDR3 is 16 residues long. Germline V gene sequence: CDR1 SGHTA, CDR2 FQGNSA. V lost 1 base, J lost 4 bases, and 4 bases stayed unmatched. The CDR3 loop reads CASSLVLAGEADTQYF. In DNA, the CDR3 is TGTGCCAGCAGCTTAGTACTAGCGGGGGAGGCAGATACGCAGTATTTT.

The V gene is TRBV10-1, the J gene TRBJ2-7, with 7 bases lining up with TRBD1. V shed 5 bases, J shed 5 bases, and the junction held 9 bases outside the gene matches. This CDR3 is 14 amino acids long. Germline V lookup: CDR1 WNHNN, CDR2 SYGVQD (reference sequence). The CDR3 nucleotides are TGCGCCAGCAGTCCCCCGACAGGGACCCACGAGCAGTACTTC. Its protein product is CASSPPTGTHEQYF.

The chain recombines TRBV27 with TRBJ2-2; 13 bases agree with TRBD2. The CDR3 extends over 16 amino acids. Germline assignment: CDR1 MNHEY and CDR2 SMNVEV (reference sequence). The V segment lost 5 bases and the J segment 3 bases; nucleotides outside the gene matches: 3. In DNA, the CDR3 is TGTGCCAGCAGTGGACTAGCGGGAGATCACACCGGGGAGCTGTTTTTT. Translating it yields CASSGLAGDHTGELFF.

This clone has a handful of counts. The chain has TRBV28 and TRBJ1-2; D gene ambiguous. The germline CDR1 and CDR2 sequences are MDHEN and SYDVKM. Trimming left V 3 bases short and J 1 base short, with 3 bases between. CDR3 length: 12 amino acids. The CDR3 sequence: CASSFNNYGYTF. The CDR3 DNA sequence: TGTGCCAGCAGTTTCAATAACTATGGCTACACCTTC.

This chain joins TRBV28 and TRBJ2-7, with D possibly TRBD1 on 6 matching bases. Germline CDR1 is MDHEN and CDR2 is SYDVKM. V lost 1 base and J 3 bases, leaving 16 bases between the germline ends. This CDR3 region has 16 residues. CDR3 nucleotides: TGTGCCAGCAGTTTATCTTATGGGCAGGGGAACTACGAGCAGTACTTC. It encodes CASSLSYGQGNYEQYF.

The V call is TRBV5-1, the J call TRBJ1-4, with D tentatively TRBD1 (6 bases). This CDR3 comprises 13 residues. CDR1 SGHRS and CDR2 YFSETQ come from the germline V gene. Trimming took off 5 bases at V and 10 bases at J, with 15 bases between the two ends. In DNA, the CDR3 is TGCGCCAGCAGGAGCGAGGGGGGCGGAAAACTGTTTTTT. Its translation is CASRSEGGGKLFF. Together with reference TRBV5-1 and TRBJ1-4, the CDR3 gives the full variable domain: KAGVTQTPRYLIKTRGQQVTLSCSPISGHRSVSWYQQTPGQGLQFLFEYFSETQRNKGNFPGRFSGRQFSNSRSEMNVSTLELGDSALYLCASRSEGGGKLFFGSGTQLSVL.

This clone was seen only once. The CDR3 nucleotides read TGTGCCAGCAGCTTGGCAGGCAGGGGCAGCAACTATGGCTACACCTTC. Its protein product is CASSLAGRGSNYGYTF. The J gene is TRBJ1-2, the V gene TRBV5-6, with a tentative D call TRBD1 (6 bases). V was pared by 0 bases and J by 2 bases, with 14 bases between. Germline lookup yields CDR1 SGHDT and CDR2 YYEEEE. The CDR3 has 16 residues. The full variable domain, its missing parts supplied by reference TRBV5-6 and TRBJ1-2, is DAGVTQSPTHLIKTRGQQVTLRCSPKSGHDTVSWYQQALGQGPQFIFQYYEEEERQRGNFPDRFSGHQFPNYSSELNVNALLLGDSALYLCASSLAGRGSNYGYTFGSGTRLTVV.

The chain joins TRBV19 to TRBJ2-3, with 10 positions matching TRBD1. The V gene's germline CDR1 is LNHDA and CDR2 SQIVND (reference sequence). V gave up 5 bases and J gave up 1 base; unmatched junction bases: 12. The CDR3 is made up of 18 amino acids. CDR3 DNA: TGTGCCAGTAGTTCTACCGGGACAGGGGTACGGCGCACAGATACGCAGTATTTT. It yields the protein CASSSTGTGVRRTDTQYF.

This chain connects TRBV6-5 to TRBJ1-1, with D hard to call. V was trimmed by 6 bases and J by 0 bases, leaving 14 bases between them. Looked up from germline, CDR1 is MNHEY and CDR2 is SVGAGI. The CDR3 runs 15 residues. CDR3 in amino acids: CASSQQKIMNTEAFF. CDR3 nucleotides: TGTGCCAGCAGCCAGCAGAAAATTATGAACACTGAAGCTTTCTTT.

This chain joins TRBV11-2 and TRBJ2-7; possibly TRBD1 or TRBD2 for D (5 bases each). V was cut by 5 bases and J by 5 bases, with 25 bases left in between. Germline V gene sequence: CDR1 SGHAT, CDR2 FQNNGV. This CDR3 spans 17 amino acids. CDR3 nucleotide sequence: TGTGCCAGCAGCAAGTGGTTAGTTAGGCAGGGACGCGACGAGCAGTACTTC. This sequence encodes CASSKWLVRQGRDEQYF.

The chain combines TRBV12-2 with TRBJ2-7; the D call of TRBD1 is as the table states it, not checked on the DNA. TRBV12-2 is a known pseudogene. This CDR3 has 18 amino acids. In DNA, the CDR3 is TGTGCAAGTCGTGGGTCCCCGCAGGGCCAGGGAATTTCCTACGAGCAGTACTTC. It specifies CASRGSPQGQGISYEQYF.

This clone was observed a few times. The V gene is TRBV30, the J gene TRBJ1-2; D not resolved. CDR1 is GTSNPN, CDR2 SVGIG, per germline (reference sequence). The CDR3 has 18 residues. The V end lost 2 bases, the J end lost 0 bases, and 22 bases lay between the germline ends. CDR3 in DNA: TGTGCCTGGAGTCCCGTAGCTTTTGTTAACCGGCCTAACTATGGCTACACCTTC. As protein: CAWSPVAFVNRPNYGYTF.

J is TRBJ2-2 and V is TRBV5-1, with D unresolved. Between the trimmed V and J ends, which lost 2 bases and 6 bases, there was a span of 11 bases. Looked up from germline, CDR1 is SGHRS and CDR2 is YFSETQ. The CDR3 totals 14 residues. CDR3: CASSFLGSAGELFF. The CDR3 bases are TGCGCCAGCAGCTTCTTGGGTAGTGCCGGGGAGCTGTTTTTT.

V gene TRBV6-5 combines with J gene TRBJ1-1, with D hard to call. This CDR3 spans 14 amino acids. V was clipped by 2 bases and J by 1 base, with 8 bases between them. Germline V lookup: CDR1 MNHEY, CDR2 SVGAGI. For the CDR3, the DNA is TGTGCCAGCAGTTACGGGCATAAGAACACTGAAGCTTTCTTT. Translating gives CASSYGHKNTEAFF.

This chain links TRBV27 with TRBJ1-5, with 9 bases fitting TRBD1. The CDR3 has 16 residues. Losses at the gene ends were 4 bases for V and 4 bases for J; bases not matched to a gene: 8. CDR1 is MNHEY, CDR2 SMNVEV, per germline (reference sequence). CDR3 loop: CASSSGTGLPNQPQHF. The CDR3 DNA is TGTGCCAGCAGTTCGGGGACAGGGTTACCTAATCAGCCCCAGCATTTT.

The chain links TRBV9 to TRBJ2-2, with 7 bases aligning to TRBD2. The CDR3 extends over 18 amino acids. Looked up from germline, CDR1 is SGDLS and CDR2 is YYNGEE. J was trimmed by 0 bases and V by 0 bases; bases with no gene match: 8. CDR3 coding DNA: TGTGCCAGCAGCGTAGCTAGCGGAGGGTACTCGAACACCGGGGAGCTGTTTTTT. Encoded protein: CASSVASGGYSNTGELFF.

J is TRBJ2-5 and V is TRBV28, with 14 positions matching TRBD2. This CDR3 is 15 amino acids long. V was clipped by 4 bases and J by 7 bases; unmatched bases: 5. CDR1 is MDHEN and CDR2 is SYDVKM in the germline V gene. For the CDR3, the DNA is TGTGCCAGCAGTTCTTCCGGGACTAGCGGGAGGACCCAGTACTTC. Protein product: CASSSSGTSGRTQYF.

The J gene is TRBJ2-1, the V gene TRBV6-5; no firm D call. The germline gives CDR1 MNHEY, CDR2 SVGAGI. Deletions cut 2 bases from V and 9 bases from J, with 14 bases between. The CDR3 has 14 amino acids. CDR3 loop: CASSYQTGGREQFF. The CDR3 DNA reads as TGTGCCAGCAGTTACCAAACCGGCGGACGTGAGCAGTTCTTC.

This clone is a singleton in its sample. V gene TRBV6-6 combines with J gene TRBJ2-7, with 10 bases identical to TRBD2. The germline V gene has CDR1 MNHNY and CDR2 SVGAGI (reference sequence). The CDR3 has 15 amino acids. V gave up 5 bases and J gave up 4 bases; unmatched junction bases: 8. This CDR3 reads CASSGAGGLFYEQYF. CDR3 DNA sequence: TGTGCCAGCAGTGGAGCGGGAGGGCTGTTTTACGAGCAGTACTTC.